The 5 T cell receptor beta chains in this list originate from one sample, sequenced in a study of Ad26.COV2.S vaccination and SARS-CoV-2 variants. The protocol was immunoSEQ multiplex PCR, while the TCRdb copy is restricted to in-frame clones and leaves out a portion. The data hold over 90,000 clones, with around 80% observed a single time. The specimen was peripheral blood, collected after recovery from COVID-19. The receptors derive from a human donor who had recovered from COVID-19.

CDR3 in DNA: TGTGCCAGCAGCCAGGGCGGCCTCTATGGCTACACCTTC. Translated: CASSQGGLYGYTF. V and J are TRBV3-1 (or the pseudogene TRBV3-2) and TRBJ1-2; no firm D call. Trimming shortened V by 3 bases and J by 4 bases, and 9 bases separated the two germline ends. The germline V gene encodes CDR1 LGHDT and CDR2 YNNKEL (reference sequence). The CDR3 covers 13 residues.

The J gene is TRBJ2-3, the V gene TRBV3-1 (or the pseudogene TRBV3-2), with TRBD2 matching over 8 bases. The CDR3 sequence is 13 residues long. Trimming at V came to 8 bases and at J to 4 bases, leaving 5 bases not matched to a gene. Germline V gives CDR1 LGHDT, CDR2 YNNKEL (reference sequence). In DNA, the CDR3 is TGTGCCAGCGGGCGGGGGGCAGCAGATACGCAGTATTTT. This encodes CASGRGAADTQYF.

This chain connects TRBV6-5 to TRBJ1-2, with D possibly being TRBD1 (6 bases). Germline V gives CDR1 MNHEY, CDR2 SVGAGI. The CDR3 consists of 13 residues. Trimming shortened V by 8 bases and J by 5 bases, and 15 bases separated the two germline ends. The CDR3 loop reads CASFRTEGYGYTF. In DNA form, the CDR3 reads TGTGCCAGCTTTCGGACAGAAGGATATGGCTACACCTTC.

The rearrangement joins TRBV7-9 to TRBJ2-7, with 7 bases matching TRBD2. The V gene's germline CDR1 is SEHNR and CDR2 FQNEAQ (reference sequence). V dropped 8 bases and J dropped 0; count of bases not matched to a gene: 10. The length of the CDR3 is 15 residues. CDR3 residues: CASRGEGYSSYEQYF. The DNA of the CDR3 is TGTGCCAGCCGGGGGGAGGGTTACAGCTCCTACGAGCAGTACTTC.

The gene calls are TRBV9 and TRBJ2-6; weak D call: TRBD2 (5 bases). This CDR3 has 16 amino acids. Trimming left V 4 bases short and J 1 base short, with 12 bases between. Germline-derived CDR1 and CDR2 are SGDLS and YYNGEE. The CDR3 coding sequence is TGTGCCAGCAGCCCGGGAACGGGGTCTGGGGCCAACGTCCTGACTTTC. It translates to CASSPGTGSGANVLTF.